These 19 T cell receptor beta chains share one sample of origin, sequenced in a study of shared clonotypes between healthy human individuals. Profiled with immunoSEQ multiplex PCR; TCRdb holds only in-frame clones, not every one. The sample lists 2,500,000 or so clones, around 90% seen once, with about 0.36% in the top ten. Specimen: naive CD4+ T cells from PBMCs. Described subset: CD45RA+ positively selected. These receptors all stem from a man younger than 30 in good health. Some clones in this sample may be carry-over from other donors' samples.

Concerning this clone: Other DNA variants within this sample encode the same CDR3. This sequence joins TRBV5-1 and TRBJ1-5, with a possible D match to TRBD1 (5 bases). Trimming removed 0 bases from V and 6 bases from J, with 13 bases in between. Germline V CDR1 and CDR2: SGHRS, YFSETQ. CDR3 length: 15 residues. Written as DNA, the CDR3 is TGCGCCAGCAGCTTGGGTGGCAGGGCGGGTCAGCCCCAGCATTTT. It is translated as CASSLGGRAGQPQHF.

The gene calls are TRBV28 and TRBJ2-7, with a tentative D call TRBD1 (5 bases). The CDR3 length is 12 residues. V was clipped by 9 bases and J by 6 bases, with 15 bases between them. Germline V lookup: CDR1 MDHEN, CDR2 SYDVKM. This CDR3 is CASQRTFFEQYF. CDR3 coding DNA: TGTGCCAGTCAAAGGACATTTTTCGAGCAGTACTTC. Complete variable domain (other parts from reference TRBV28 and TRBJ2-7): DVKVTQSSRYLVKRTGEKVFLECVQDMDHENMFWYRQDPGLGLRLIYFSYDVKMKEKGDIPEGYSVSREKKERFSLILESASTNQTSMYLCASQRTFFEQYFGPGTRLTVT.

The CDR3 loop is CATRPAARADGELFF. The CDR3 nucleotides read TGTGCCACCCGCCCGGCTGCCAGGGCTGACGGGGAGCTGTTTTTT. The rearrangement joins TRBV27 to TRBJ2-2, with a tentative D call TRBD1 (5 bases). Trimming shortened V by 10 bases and J by 7 bases, and 22 bases separated the two germline ends. The CDR3 runs 15 residues. The germline V gene encodes CDR1 MNHEY and CDR2 SMNVEV (reference sequence).

The chain joins TRBV6-1 to TRBJ2-1; TRBD1 aligns across 9 bases. The V and J ends lost 8 bases and 4 bases, in that order; junction bases with no gene match: 3. Germline-derived CDR1 and CDR2 are MNHNS and SASEGT. The CDR3 spans 13 residues. In DNA, the CDR3 is TGTGCCAGCTCCGACAGGGGGTACAATGAGCAGTTCTTC. This translates into CASSDRGYNEQFF.

In regard to this clone: This CDR3 is also generated by other DNA sequences in the sample. The rearrangement uses TRBV30 and TRBJ2-7, with 11 bases that match TRBD2. The CDR3 runs 14 residues. Germline-derived CDR1 and CDR2 are GTSNPN and SVGIG (reference sequence). V shed 2 bases and J 1 base; nucleotides not matched to a gene: 1. CDR3 residues: CAWSRLAGSYEQYF. The DNA for the CDR3 is TGTGCCTGGAGTCGACTAGCGGGGTCCTACGAGCAGTACTTC.

Here the CDR3 DNA reads TGTGCCAGCAGCTTTGCACAGCTCTACGAGCAGTACTTC. It specifies CASSFAQLYEQYF. This chain links TRBV5-8 with TRBJ2-7, with D uncertain. The V end lost 2 bases, the J end lost 3 bases, and 9 bases lay between the germline ends. The CDR3 is 13 residues long. Looked up from germline, CDR1 is SGHTS and CDR2 is YDEGEE.

The chain is built from TRBV5-1 and TRBJ1-1; 9 nucleotides agree with TRBD1. Per the germline V gene, CDR1 is SGHRS and CDR2 is YFSETQ. J gave up 5 bases and V 4 bases, and 6 bases lay outside the gene matches. The CDR3 runs to 14 residues. The DNA of the CDR3 is TGCGCCAGCAGCCGGGACAGGGTCGGGACTGAAGCTTTCTTT. It codes for CASSRDRVGTEAFF.

This chain joins TRBV7-2 and TRBJ2-1, with 9 bases matching TRBD2. The trim removed 2 bases at V and 2 bases at J, leaving 4 bases unmatched. Germline values: CDR1 SGHTA, CDR2 FQGNSA. This CDR3 contains 16 residues. The CDR3 coding sequence is TGTGCCAGCAGCTTACGCGGGAGGGCCCCCTACAATGAGCAGTTCTTC. The encoded protein is CASSLRGRAPYNEQFF. The full variable domain, rest sourced from reference TRBV7-2 and TRBJ2-1, is GAGVSQSPSNKVTEKGKDVELRCDPISGHTALYWYRQSLGQGLEFLIYFQGNSAPDKSGLPSDRFSAERTGGSVSTLTIQRTQQEDSAVYLCASSLRGRAPYNEQFFGPGTRLTVL.

This sequence joins TRBV7-3 and TRBJ1-3; D not resolved. In germline, CDR1 is SGHTA, CDR2 FQGTGA. V lost 5 bases and J lost 0, with 11 bases in between. The CDR3 has 15 residues. The CDR3 bases are TGTGCCAGCAGCAATCGACTCAGCTCTGGAAACACCATATATTTT. It specifies CASSNRLSSGNTIYF.

The V and J genes are TRBV7-3 and TRBJ2-1; a weak D match, TRBD2 (5 bases). V gave up 5 bases and J gave up 0 bases, with 14 bases separating them. The CDR3 totals 16 residues. The germline gives CDR1 SGHTA, CDR2 FQGTGA. CDR3 DNA: TGTGCCAGCAGCACGCGCGGGTCCTCCTCCTACAATGAGCAGTTCTTC. Translated: CASSTRGSSSYNEQFF.

This clone is a singleton in its sample. The CDR3 nucleotides are TGTGCCAGCAGCAAAGAACAATGGCCTACTCAGGGGCCAACGCCTAGCTCTGGGGCCAACGTCCTGACTTTC. Translating gives CASSKEQWPTQGPTPSSGANVLTF. V usage is TRBV21-1 and J usage is TRBJ2-6; no check of the table's D call, TRBD1, against the DNA was made. TRBV21-1 is a pseudogene. The CDR3 spans 24 residues.

Details on this clone: In the same sample, other DNA sequences code for this CDR3. This chain connects TRBV30 to TRBJ2-3; D not resolved. From germline, CDR1 is GTSNPN and CDR2 SVGIG (reference sequence). This CDR3 comprises 14 residues. V lost 0 bases to trimming and J lost 1 base, with 8 bases between them. The CDR3 DNA sequence: TGTGCCTGGAGTGTACGTCGGGGCACAGATACGCAGTATTTT. This translates into CAWSVRRGTDTQYF.

In the case of this clone: Other DNA sequences from this sample encode an identical CDR3 as well. DNA of the CDR3: TGTGCCAGTAGTATGGGGGGCACTGAAGCTTTCTTT. It encodes CASSMGGTEAFF. This chain links TRBV19 with TRBJ1-1; the D gene is possibly TRBD1 (5 bases). Germline V CDR1 and CDR2: LNHDA, SQIVND (reference sequence). This CDR3 region has 12 residues. V was clipped by 3 bases and J by 4 bases, with 6 bases between them. Looking up the rest from reference TRBV19 and TRBJ1-1 gives the full variable domain: DGGITQSPKYLFRKEGQNVTLSCEQNLNHDAMYWYRQDPGQGLRLIYYSQIVNDFQKGDIAEGYSVSREKKESFPLTVTSAQKNPTAFYLCASSMGGTEAFFGQGTRLTVV.

The gene calls are TRBV28 and TRBJ1-1; no firm D call. The CDR3 sequence is 15 residues long. Germline CDR1 MDHEN, CDR2 SYDVKM. V dropped 5 bases and J dropped 2 bases, with 15 bases sitting between them. Here the CDR3 DNA reads TGTGCCAGCAGTCAGCATTTCAGTGCAAACACTGAAGCTTTCTTT. This codes for CASSQHFSANTEAFF.

This clone was seen a handful of times. V usage is TRBV5-1 and J usage is TRBJ1-1; TRBD1 matches 7 bases. Unmatched junction bases numbered 4, after V lost 4 bases and J lost 4 bases. Germline-derived CDR1 and CDR2 are SGHRS and YFSETQ. The CDR3 has 13 amino acids. The CDR3 DNA reads TGCGCCAGCAGCGCCGGGACAGCCACTGAAGCTTTCTTT. Its translation is CASSAGTATEAFF. Variable domain in full (rest from reference TRBV5-1 and TRBJ1-1): KAGVTQTPRYLIKTRGQQVTLSCSPISGHRSVSWYQQTPGQGLQFLFEYFSETQRNKGNFPGRFSGRQFSNSRSEMNVSTLELGDSALYLCASSAGTATEAFFGQGTRLTVV.

To note about this clone: This same CDR3 is encoded by further DNA sequences in the sample. The genes are TRBV9 and TRBJ2-3; D ambiguous. V shed 2 bases and J shed 2 bases, with 9 bases lying between them. CDR1 is SGDLS, CDR2 YYNGEE, per germline. The CDR3 totals 14 residues. This CDR3 is CASSVAPSTDTQYF. The CDR3 DNA sequence: TGTGCCAGCAGCGTCGCTCCGTCCACAGATACGCAGTATTTT.

This rearrangement joins TRBV28 to TRBJ2-7; 16 nucleotides match TRBD2. The CDR3 contains 16 residues. V was pared by 5 bases and J by 6 bases, with 7 bases of the junction left unmatched. From germline, CDR1 is MDHEN and CDR2 SYDVKM. The CDR3 protein is CASSTTGLAGGREQYF. DNA for the CDR3: TGTGCCAGCAGTACCACGGGACTAGCGGGAGGGCGCGAGCAGTACTTC.

Remarks on this clone: At the DNA level, this CDR3 is encoded by other sequences in the same sample as well. The chain couples TRBV20-1 to TRBJ1-1, with TRBD1 as a possible D gene (5 bases). CDR3 length equals 11 residues. Trimming removed 1 base from V and 7 bases from J, with 7 bases in between. CDR1 is DFQATT, CDR2 SNEGSKA, per germline (reference sequence). The CDR3 region has the DNA TGCAGTGCTAGAGGGGGCGGTGAAGCTTTCTTT. This encodes CSARGGGEAFF.

V usage is TRBV12-5 and J usage is TRBJ2-7; D is perhaps TRBD1 (5 bases). V lost 4 bases and J lost 1, with 17 bases in between. The CDR3 length is 16 residues. Germline CDR1 and CDR2: LGHNT and FRNRAP. CDR3 residues: CASGYRTGGVSYEQYF. CDR3 sequence (DNA): TGTGCTAGTGGTTACAGGACGGGTGGGGTGTCCTACGAGCAGTACTTC. The variable domain in full, with the rest retrieved from reference TRBV12-5 and TRBJ2-7, is DARVTQTPRHKVTEMGQEVTMRCQPILGHNTVFWYRQTMMQGLELLAYFRNRAPLDDSGMPKDRFSAEMPDATLATLKIQPSEPRDSAVYFCASGYRTGGVSYEQYFGPGTRLTVT.